The clone carrying this T cell receptor (beta chain) was seen just once. Its target is not known. The data stem from a study of cytomegalovirus exposure and HLA in healthy donors. Study outcomes and limitations: Reportedly, cytomegalovirus status was diagnosed with high sensitivity and specificity. Subsequent analysis showed first-cohort TCR clusters tending to co-occur in more than 90 validation repertoires.

Using immunoSEQ multiplex PCR, the repertoire was profiled, and TCRdb retains in-frame clones only, with some absent. This table holds about 250,000 clones, about 87% found once. CDR1 is SEHNR and CDR2 is FQNEAQ in the germline V gene (reference sequence). The CDR3 is 16 amino acids. V dropped 5 bases and J dropped 1 base, with 16 bases sitting between them. This clonotype was obtained from a man aged 18-30 years in good health and CMV-seronegative. The J gene is TRBJ2-3, the V gene TRBV7-9; weak D call: TRBD2 (6 bases). Sequencing was done on a sample of PBMCs. The CDR3, as DNA: TGTGCCAGCAGCCATGGGGACTTTCCCCGCACAGATACGCAGTATTTT. Its protein product is CASSHGDFPRTDTQYF.